This is a list of T cell receptor beta chains from one sample in a study of sequential checkpoint blockade in melanoma. Some clones are missing from TCRdb's copy, which holds only in-frame ones; the method was immunoSEQ multiplex PCR. This table holds roughly 30,000 clones, about 88% found once. Here the sequenced sample was CD8+ T cells sorted from blood (inferred from file names), taken from a patient given nivolumab and ipilimumab in sequence. These receptor sequences come from a human donor with melanoma. CDR3s include the opening cysteine and the closing phenylalanine or tryptophan. The order of the fields is J gene, clone size, D gene, V gene, CDR3 DNA, CDR3 protein. D genes are given only for firm matches. Part of the rows lack a size; the others show once, few, many or a class for expanded clones.

>TRBJ2-5|.|TRBD1|TRBV7-9
TGTGCCAGCAGCGCAGGACAGGGGATGCAAGAGACCCAGTACTTC
CASSAGQGMQETQYF
>TRBJ1-3|.|.|TRBV2
TGTGCCAGCAGCTACGACAGGTCCGACGGTGGAAACACCATATATTTT
CASSYDRSDGGNTIYF
>TRBJ2-2|once|.|TRBV12-5
TGTGCTAGTGGTTTCGGCAGGAACGGGGAGCTGTTTTTT
CASGFGRNGELFF
>TRBJ2-7|.|.|TRBV18
TGTGCCAGCTCACCGACAGGTTTCGAGCAGTACTTC
CASSPTGFEQYF
>TRBJ2-2|.|.|TRBV28
TGTGCCAGCAGTCCACTGACTGGGTGGGAGCTGTTTTTT
CASSPLTGWELFF
>TRBJ2-7|.|TRBD2|TRBV11-3
TGTGCCAGCAGCCTTCCCCAGGGAGGGGCGTACGAGCAGTACTTC
CASSLPQGGAYEQYF
>TRBJ1-1|.|.|TRBV25-1
TGTGCCAGCAGTGAAATCGGAGACCTGGATCAGGCTTTCTTT
CASSEIGDLDQAFF
>TRBJ1-5|.|.|TRBV19
TGTGCCAGTAGTATCGCACGGTCGGGCAATCAGCCCCAGCATTTT
CASSIARSGNQPQHF
>TRBJ1-2|.|TRBD1|TRBV9
TGTGCCAGCAGCGCCGGGACAGGGGGCGTAAATGGCTACACCTTC
CASSAGTGGVNGYTF
>TRBJ1-1|few|TRBD1|TRBV27
TGTGCCAGCAGTTCCTACGTTTGGGGGACAGCTAACACTGAAGCTTTCTTT
CASSSYVWGTANTEAFF
>TRBJ1-4|once|.|TRBV6-6
TGTGCCAGCAGTTACACAGGGCCCCCTAATGAAAAACTGTTTTTT
CASSYTGPPNEKLFF
>TRBJ1-1|once|TRBD1|TRBV10-3
TGTGCCATCAGTGAGTCTCAGGGGGCGGTGAACACTGAAGCTTTCTTT
CAISESQGAVNTEAFF
>TRBJ1-1|.|.|TRBV19
TGTGCCAGTAGGGATAGGGAACAGGGGAACACTGAAGCTTTCTTT
CASRDREQGNTEAFF
>TRBJ1-1|.|TRBD1|TRBV5-6
TGTGCCAGCAGCTTGTGGGGGACAGTTATGGACACTGAAGCTTTCTTT
CASSLWGTVMDTEAFF
>TRBJ2-2|once|TRBD1|TRBV29-1
TGCAGCGTCGACAGGGGGCTCGCCGGGGAGCTGTTTTTT
CSVDRGLAGELFF
>TRBJ2-7|.|TRBD2|TRBV14
TGTGCCAGCAGCCCCCCGGCGGGGGGGTTTCCCCACGAGCAGTACTTC
CASSPPAGGFPHEQYF
>TRBJ2-2|once|.|TRBV10-3
TGTGCCATGAACGGACAGTTGAACACCGGGGAGCTGTTTTTT
CAMNGQLNTGELFF
>TRBJ1-2|.|.|TRBV10-3
TGTGCCATCAGTGAGTCGTTGGAGGTCTCAGCTAACTATGGCTACACCTTC
CAISESLEVSANYGYTF
>TRBJ2-7|.|.|TRBV15
TGTGCCACCAGCAGATCCCGGGCCCCAGGGTTCAACGAGCAGTACTTC
CATSRSRAPGFNEQYF
>TRBJ2-7|.|.|TRBV19
TGTGCCAGTAGTATAGATGAGAGATGTGAGCAGTACTTC
CASSIDERCEQYF
>TRBJ2-2|.|.|TRBV9
TGTGCCAGCAGCGTGGCGGGATCCGGGGAGCTGTTTTTT
CASSVAGSGELFF
>TRBJ2-7|.|TRBD1|TRBV4-3
TGCGCCAGCAGCCAAGATCGGACAGGATCGGGCGAGCAGTACTTC
CASSQDRTGSGEQYF
>TRBJ2-7|.|TRBD1|TRBV11-2
TGTGCCAGCAGCTGGGACAGGTCCTACGAGCAGTACTTC
CASSWDRSYEQYF
>TRBJ2-7|few|TRBD1|TRBV4-1
TGCGCCAGCAGCCAGGGACAGGGGGAAGGATACGAGCAGTACTTC
CASSQGQGEGYEQYF
>TRBJ2-3|.|TRBD1|TRBV27
TGTGCCAGCAGTTTAGAGGGACAGGGTGCAGATACGCAGTATTTT
CASSLEGQGADTQYF
>TRBJ2-7|.|TRBD1|TRBV27
TGTGCCAGCAGTTTTTCGTCCGGGACAGGGTTTAACGAGCAGTACTTC
CASSFSSGTGFNEQYF
>TRBJ1-3|.|.|TRBV4-1
TGCGCCAGCAGCCAAGGAGACAGCCGAAACACCATATATTTT
CASSQGDSRNTIYF
>TRBJ2-3|.|TRBD2|TRBV4-3
TGCGCCAGCACTCAAACCGGGACTAGCTTCCCGGATACGCAGTATTTT
CASTQTGTSFPDTQYF
>TRBJ2-5|.|.|TRBV5-1
TGCGCCAGCAGCGTGGAGTTCAGGGGTGGAGAGACCCAGTACTTC
CASSVEFRGGETQYF
>TRBJ2-2|.|TRBD2|TRBV9
TGTGCCAGCAGCGTATCTACAGGAACCGGGACTACCTACACCGGGGAGCTGTTTTTT
CASSVSTGTGTTYTGELFF
>TRBJ2-7|.|.|TRBV28
TGTGCCAGCAGTTTAGTACTAGATTCCTACGAGCAGTACTTC
CASSLVLDSYEQYF
>TRBJ2-7|.|.|TRBV29-1
TGCAGCGTTGCTTCCTCCTCCTACGAGCAGTACTTC
CSVASSSYEQYF
>TRBJ1-3|.|.|TRBV10-3
TGTGCCACCCAAATCCCCAACGGACTCAACCATTCTGGAAACACCATATATTTT
CATQIPNGLNHSGNTIYF
>TRBJ2-1|.|TRBD2|TRBV5-1
TGCGCCAGCAGCTCTAGCGGGGGGCGGAATGAGCAGTTCTTC
CASSSSGGRNEQFF
>TRBJ2-1|.|.|TRBV29-1
TGCAGCGTTCTCGAGTTCCGCACCTACAATGAGCAGTTCTTC
CSVLEFRTYNEQFF
>TRBJ1-2|.|TRBD1|TRBV7-2
TGTGCCAGCAGATTCACAGGGGCGGGGGGCTACACCTTC
CASRFTGAGGYTF
>TRBJ1-4|.|.|TRBV4-1
TGCGCCAGCAGCCAAGATTTTGAGGAATTAATGAAAAAACTGTTTTTT
CASSQDFEELMKKLFF
>TRBJ1-3|.|.|TRBV18
TGTGCCAGCTCACCAGACAGGAACTCTGGAAACACCATATATTTT
CASSPDRNSGNTIYF